The entry that follows covers one T cell receptor beta chain sequence. Its antigen is still unknown. The second PCR ran roughly 6 to 11 cycles with a sample-barcoded 5' primer and J-beta primers. In TCRdb, the 5' RACE reads were re-called with MiXCR into one record per CDR3 protein. Seen here are over a million distinct CDR3 sequences, approximately 25% observed once, and the top ten hold approximately 0.7%. This sample was included in a study of blood T cells in healthy people across ages. Study-wide results and caveats: Across samples, TCR beta diversity tracked strongly with naive T cell percentage. In older individuals, TCR beta diversity per million T cells was lower, falling roughly linearly with age. The authors considered diversity estimates from one million T cells to be underestimates.

The V end lost 1 base, the J end lost 2 bases, and 11 bases lay between the germline ends. Germline loops: CDR1 SGHTA, CDR2 FQGNSA. This CDR3 contains 15 residues. This sample also belongs to another study, concerning T cells of mothers and their children. From that paper: The authors detected no persistent microchimeric T cell clones.

The source of this sequence is a girl aged 2 to 9 in good health. The sequenced sample consisted of blood. The chain employs TRBV7-2 and TRBJ2-5; D ambiguous. The CDR3 DNA is TGTGCCAGCAGCTTAGTGATGAACAATCAAGAGACCCAGTACTTC. This gives the protein CASSLVMNNQETQYF.